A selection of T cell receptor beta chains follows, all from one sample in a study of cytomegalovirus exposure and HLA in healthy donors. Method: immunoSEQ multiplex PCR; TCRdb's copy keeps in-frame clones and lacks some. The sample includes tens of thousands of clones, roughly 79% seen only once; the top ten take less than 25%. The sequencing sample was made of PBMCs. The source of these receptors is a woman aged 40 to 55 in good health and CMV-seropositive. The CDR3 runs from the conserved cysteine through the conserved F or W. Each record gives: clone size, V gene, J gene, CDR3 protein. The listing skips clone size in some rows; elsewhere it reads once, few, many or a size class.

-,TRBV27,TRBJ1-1,CASRRTGRTEAFF
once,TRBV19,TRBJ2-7,CASRLASEQYF
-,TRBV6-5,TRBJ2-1,CASSNSGRGYNEQFF
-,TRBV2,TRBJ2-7,CASTQSAGGLEQYF
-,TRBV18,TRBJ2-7,CASSYQTGPHEQYF
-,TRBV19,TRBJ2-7,CASSFLGYEQYF
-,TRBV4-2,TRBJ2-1,CASSQGTGEREQFF
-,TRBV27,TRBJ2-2,CASSPPGTSGTGELFF
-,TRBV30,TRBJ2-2,CAWSGQANTGELFF
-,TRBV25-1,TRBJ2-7,CASSERGQGGEQYF
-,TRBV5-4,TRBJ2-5,CASRSRRGYQETQYF
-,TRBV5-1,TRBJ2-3,CASSPGLAGGSTQYF
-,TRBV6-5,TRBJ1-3,CASSYSIRASGNTIYF
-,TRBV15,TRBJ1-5,CATSRDGLNQPQHF
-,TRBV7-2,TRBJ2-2,CASSSFRISGRANTGELFF
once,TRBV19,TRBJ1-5,CASSIEGRPYSNQPQHF
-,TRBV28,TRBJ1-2,CASSLQGRTSGYTF
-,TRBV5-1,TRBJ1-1,CASSPGQGLMNTEAFF
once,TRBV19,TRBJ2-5,CASRFMGGETQYF
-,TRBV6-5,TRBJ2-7,CASSYRLAGVGSEQYF
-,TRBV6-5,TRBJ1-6,CASRSQGNSPLHF
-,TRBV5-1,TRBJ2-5,CASSFGTSEGETQYF
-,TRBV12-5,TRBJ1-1,CASGLGGRTEAFF
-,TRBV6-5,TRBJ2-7,CASGNGGYEQYF
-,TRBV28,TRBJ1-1,CASSFRVGNTEAFF
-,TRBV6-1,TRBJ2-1,CAGWTGLTYNEQFF
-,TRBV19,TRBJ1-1,CASSRGMNTEAFF
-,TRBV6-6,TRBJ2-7,CASSYSEQGASYEQYF
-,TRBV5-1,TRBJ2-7,CASNLSPGSYEQYF
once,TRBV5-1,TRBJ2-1,CASTLGLAGVYEQFF
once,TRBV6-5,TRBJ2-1,CASSSWTGARDEQFF
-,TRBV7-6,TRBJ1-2,CASSRGGANYGYTF
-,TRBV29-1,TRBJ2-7,CSVGTGTYEQYF
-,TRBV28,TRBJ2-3,CASSPGTSGRAHASTDTQYF
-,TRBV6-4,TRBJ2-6,CASSDVAGDPGANVLTF
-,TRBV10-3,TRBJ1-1,CAISSGLHTEAFF
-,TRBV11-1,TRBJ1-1,CASSRWTGFNLNTEAFF
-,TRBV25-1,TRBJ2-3,CASSPLTSQAHRTDTQYF
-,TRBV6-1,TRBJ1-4,CASSLRQGGEKLFF
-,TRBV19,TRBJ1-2,CASSTAFGDNGYTF
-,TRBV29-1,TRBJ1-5,CSVGQGRQPQHF
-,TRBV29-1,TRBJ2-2,CSALTGELFF
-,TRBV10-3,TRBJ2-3,CAITRQFSTDTQYF
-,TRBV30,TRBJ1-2,CAWGGTAGYTF
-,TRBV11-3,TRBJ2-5,CASSLGDRGRGPIQETQYF
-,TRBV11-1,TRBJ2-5,CASSLDRGGFGETQYF